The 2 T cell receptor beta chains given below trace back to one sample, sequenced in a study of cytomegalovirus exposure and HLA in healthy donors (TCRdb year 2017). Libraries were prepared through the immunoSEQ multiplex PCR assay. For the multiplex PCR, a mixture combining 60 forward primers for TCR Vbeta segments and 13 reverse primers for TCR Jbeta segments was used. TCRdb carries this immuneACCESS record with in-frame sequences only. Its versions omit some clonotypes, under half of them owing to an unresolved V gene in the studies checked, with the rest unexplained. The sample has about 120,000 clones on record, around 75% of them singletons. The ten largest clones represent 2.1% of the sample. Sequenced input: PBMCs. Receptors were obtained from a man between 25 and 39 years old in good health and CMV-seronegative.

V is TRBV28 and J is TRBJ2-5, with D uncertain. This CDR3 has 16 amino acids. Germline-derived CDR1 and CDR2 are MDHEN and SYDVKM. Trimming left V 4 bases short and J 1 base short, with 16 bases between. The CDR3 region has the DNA TGTGCCAGCAGTTCCGAGCCCGCGAGCCTCCAAGAGACCCAGTACTTC. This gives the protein CASSSEPASLQETQYF. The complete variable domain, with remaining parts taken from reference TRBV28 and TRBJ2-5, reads DVKVTQSSRYLVKRTGEKVFLECVQDMDHENMFWYRQDPGLGLRLIYFSYDVKMKEKGDIPEGYSVSREKKERFSLILESASTNQTSMYLCASSSEPASLQETQYFGPGTRLLVL.

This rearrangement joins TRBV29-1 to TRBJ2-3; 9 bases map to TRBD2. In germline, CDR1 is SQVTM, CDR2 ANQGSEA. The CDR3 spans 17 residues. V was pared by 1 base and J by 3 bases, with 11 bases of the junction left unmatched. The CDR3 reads CSVEGDLTAGGTDTQYF. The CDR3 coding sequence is TGCAGCGTTGAAGGGGACCTGACCGCGGGGGGGACAGATACGCAGTATTTT.